The 4 T cell receptor beta chains given below trace back to one sample, sequenced in a study of blood T cell repertoires in COVID-19. Assay: immunoSEQ multiplex PCR; the TCRdb copy retains only in-frame clones and omits some. This sample has about 160,000 clones, with about 86% found just once. Sequences were obtained from peripheral blood. The source is a woman between 65 and 79 years old with COVID-19, enrolled during active disease.

The genes are TRBV29-1 and TRBJ2-6; TRBD1 matches at 8 bases. The CDR3 is 15 amino acids. Germline CDR1 SQVTM, CDR2 ANQGSEA. Trimming cost V 7 bases and J 3 bases; bases outside gene matches: 8. CDR3 nucleotide sequence: TGCAGCGCCCTAGGACAGGGCAGTGGGGCCAACGTCCTGACTTTC. It encodes CSALGQGSGANVLTF. The variable domain in full, completed from reference TRBV29-1 and TRBJ2-6, reads SAVISQKPSRDICQRGTSLTIQCQVDSQVTMMFWYRQQPGQSLTLIATANQGSEATYESGFVIDKFPISRPNLTFSTLTVSNMSPEDSSIYLCSALGQGSGANVLTFGAGSRLTVL.

This clone was counted a few times. The chain employs TRBV5-1 and TRBJ2-1, with TRBD2 identical over 12 bases. CDR3 length: 15 residues. Germline values: CDR1 SGHRS, CDR2 YFSETQ. With 4 bases clipped from V and 5 bases from J, the junction kept 4 bases outside the gene matches. The CDR3 reads CASSPGLAGHNEQFF. The CDR3 coding sequence is TGCGCCAGCAGCCCGGGACTAGCGGGTCACAATGAGCAGTTCTTC.

The chain carries TRBV29-1 and TRBJ2-5, with D possibly matching TRBD2 (6 bases). Trimming pared 4 bases from V and 5 bases from J, leaving 11 bases between. Germline V gives CDR1 SQVTM, CDR2 ANQGSEA. The CDR3 sequence is 12 residues long. For the CDR3, the DNA is TGCAGCGTTGGCGCGGGGAGGGAGACCCAGTACTTC. Translation: CSVGAGRETQYF.

This chain connects TRBV7-2 to TRBJ1-6, with D tentatively TRBD1 (6 bases). The germline V gene has CDR1 SGHTA and CDR2 FQGNSA. V lost 0 bases and J 4 bases, leaving 19 bases between the germline ends. The CDR3 runs 19 residues. The CDR3: CASSLAPLLGQTYNSPLHF. The CDR3 region has the DNA TGTGCCAGCAGCTTAGCGCCTCTTCTTGGACAGACTTATAATTCACCCCTCCACTTT.